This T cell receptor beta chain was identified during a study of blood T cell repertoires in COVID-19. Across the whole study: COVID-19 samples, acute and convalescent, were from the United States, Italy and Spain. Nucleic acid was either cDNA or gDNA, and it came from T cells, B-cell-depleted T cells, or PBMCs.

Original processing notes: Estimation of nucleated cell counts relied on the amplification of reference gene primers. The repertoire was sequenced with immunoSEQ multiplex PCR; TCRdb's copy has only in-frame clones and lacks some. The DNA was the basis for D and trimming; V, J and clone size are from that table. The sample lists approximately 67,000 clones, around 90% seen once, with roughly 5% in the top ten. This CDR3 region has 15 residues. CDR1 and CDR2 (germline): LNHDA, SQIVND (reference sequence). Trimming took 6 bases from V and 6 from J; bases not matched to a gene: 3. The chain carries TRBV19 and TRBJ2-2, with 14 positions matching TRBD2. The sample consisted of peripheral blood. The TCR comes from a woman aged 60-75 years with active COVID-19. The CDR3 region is CASSPGLAGAGELFF. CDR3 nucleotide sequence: TGTGCCAGTAGCCCGGGACTAGCGGGAGCCGGGGAGCTGTTTTTT.